Listed below are T cell receptor beta chains from one sample, sequenced in a study of CD8+ T cells in alopecia areata. Sequencing was performed with immunoSEQ multiplex PCR; in TCRdb, only in-frame clones are kept and a portion is missing. The sample contains approximately 180,000 clones, roughly 66% of which appear only once. The sequences come from CD4+ T cells sorted from blood, collected at week 24, from a patient treated with tofacitinib. The receptors were sampled from a human donor with alopecia areata. The CDR3 runs from the conserved cysteine through the conserved F or W. A D gene is named only where the DNA matches it firmly. Clone size is shown for a subset of rows, as once, few, many or a class of expanded clone.

TRBD2	TRBV29-1	TRBJ2-3	NA	CSVDPAGGRADTQYF	TGCAGCGTTGATCCAGCGGGGGGGAGGGCAGATACGCAGTATTTT
NA	TRBV5-1	TRBJ1-1	NA	CASSTPGTEAFF	TGCGCCAGCAGCACGCCGGGAACTGAAGCTTTCTTT
NA	TRBV6-1	TRBJ1-5	few	CASSENGYSLNQPQHF	TGTGCCAGCAGTGAAAACGGTTACAGCCTCAATCAGCCCCAGCATTTT
NA	TRBV4-3	TRBJ2-5	NA	CASSQVFAETQYF	TGCGCCAGCAGCCAAGTGTTCGCCGAGACCCAGTACTTC
TRBD1	TRBV30	TRBJ2-7	NA	CAWSYGQGVTYEQYF	TGTGCCTGGAGTTATGGTCAGGGGGTCACGTACGAGCAGTACTTC
TRBD1	TRBV7-9	TRBJ2-1	NA	CASSLARGGDQFF	TGTGCCAGCAGCTTAGCGCGAGGGGGCGACCAGTTCTTC
TRBD2	TRBV29-1	TRBJ2-7	few	CSAGGLAGKVEQYF	TGCAGCGCTGGAGGCCTAGCGGGGAAGGTCGAGCAGTACTTC
NA	TRBV27	TRBJ2-5	NA	CASSLSTAQETQYF	TGTGCCAGCAGTTTATCGACGGCTCAAGAGACCCAGTACTTC
TRBD1	TRBV2	TRBJ1-2	NA	CASGAGTAVGTYGYTF	TGTGCCAGCGGCGCCGGGACAGCTGTAGGTACCTATGGCTACACCTTC
TRBD1	TRBV29-1	TRBJ2-7	NA	CSVANRGTSYEQYF	TGCAGCGTTGCAAACAGGGGGACTTCCTACGAGCAGTACTTC
NA	TRBV14	TRBJ1-1	few	CASSLWTTTEAFF	TGTGCCAGCAGCCTCTGGACGACCACTGAAGCTTTCTTT
NA	TRBV5-6	TRBJ1-2	NA	CASSLGLSVDGYTF	TGTGCCAGCAGCTTGGGATTGTCGGTCGATGGCTACACCTTC
NA	TRBV14	TRBJ2-3	NA	CASSLGAQQYF	TGTGCCAGCAGCCTCGGGGCACAGCAGTATTTT
NA	TRBV7-2	TRBJ1-2	few	CASSFPGNYGYTF	TGTGCCAGCAGCTTCCCAGGGAACTATGGCTACACCTTC
NA	TRBV27	TRBJ1-5	NA	CASSFGGSSNQPQHF	TGTGCCAGCAGTTTCGGGGGATCCAGCAATCAGCCCCAGCATTTT
TRBD1	TRBV27	TRBJ1-2	NA	CASSFLAGQGGYGYTF	TGTGCCAGCAGTTTCCTTGCAGGACAGGGGGGTTATGGCTACACCTTC
NA	TRBV29-1	TRBJ1-1	NA	CSVEVGGAPNTEAFF	TGCAGCGTGGAAGTTGGAGGAGCACCGAACACTGAAGCTTTCTTT